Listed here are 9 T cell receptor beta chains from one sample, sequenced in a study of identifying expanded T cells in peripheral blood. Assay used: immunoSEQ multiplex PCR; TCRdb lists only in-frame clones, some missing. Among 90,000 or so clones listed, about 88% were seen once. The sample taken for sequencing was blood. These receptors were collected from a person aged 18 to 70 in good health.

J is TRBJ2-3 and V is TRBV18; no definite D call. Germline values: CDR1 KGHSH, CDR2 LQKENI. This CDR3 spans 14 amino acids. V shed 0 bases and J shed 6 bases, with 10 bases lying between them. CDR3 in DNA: TGTGCCAGCTCACCACCCGTAGGGCGGGATACGCAGTATTTT. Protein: CASSPPVGRDTQYF.

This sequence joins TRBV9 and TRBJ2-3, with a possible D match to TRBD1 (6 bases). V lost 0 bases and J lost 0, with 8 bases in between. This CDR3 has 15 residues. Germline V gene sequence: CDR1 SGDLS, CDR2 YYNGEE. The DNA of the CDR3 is TGTGCCAGCAGCGTAGGGACAGCTAGCACAGATACGCAGTATTTT. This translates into CASSVGTASTDTQYF.

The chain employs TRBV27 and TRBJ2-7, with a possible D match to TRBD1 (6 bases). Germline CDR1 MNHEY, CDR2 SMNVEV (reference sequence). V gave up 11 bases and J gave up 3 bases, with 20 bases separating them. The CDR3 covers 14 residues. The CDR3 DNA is TGTGCCGTGTCATCCAGGGGCTATTTCTACGAGCAGTACTTC. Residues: CAVSSRGYFYEQYF.

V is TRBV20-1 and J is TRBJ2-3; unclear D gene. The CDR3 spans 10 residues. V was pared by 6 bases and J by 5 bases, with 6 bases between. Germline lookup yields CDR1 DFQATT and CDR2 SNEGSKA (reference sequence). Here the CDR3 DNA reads TGCAGTGCCGCTCAAGATACGCAGTATTTT. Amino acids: CSAAQDTQYF.

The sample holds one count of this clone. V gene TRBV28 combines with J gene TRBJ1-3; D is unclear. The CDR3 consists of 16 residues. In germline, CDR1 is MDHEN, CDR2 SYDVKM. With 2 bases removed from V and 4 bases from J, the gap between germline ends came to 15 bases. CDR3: CASSLGPPGAGNTIYF. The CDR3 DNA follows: TGTGCCAGCAGTTTAGGGCCCCCGGGCGCGGGAAACACCATATATTTT.

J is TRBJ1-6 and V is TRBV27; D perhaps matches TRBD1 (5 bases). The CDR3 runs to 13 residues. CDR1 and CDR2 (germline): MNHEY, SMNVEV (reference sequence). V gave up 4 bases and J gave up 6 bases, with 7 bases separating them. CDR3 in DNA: TGTGCCAGCAGTTGGGGGGTTAATTCACCCCTCCACTTT. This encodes CASSWGVNSPLHF.

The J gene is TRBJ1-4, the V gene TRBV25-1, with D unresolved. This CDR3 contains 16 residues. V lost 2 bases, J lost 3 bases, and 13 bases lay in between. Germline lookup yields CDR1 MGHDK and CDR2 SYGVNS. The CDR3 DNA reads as TGTGCCAGCAGTGAAATTAGGAAGGGTTCTAATGAAAAACTGTTTTTT. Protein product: CASSEIRKGSNEKLFF.

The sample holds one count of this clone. CDR3 nucleotide sequence: TGTGCCATCAGGACCGAGGGGCTAGCGAGAAACAATGAGCAGTTCTTC. Encoded protein: CAIRTEGLARNNEQFF. The gene calls are TRBV10-3 and TRBJ2-1, with D possibly being TRBD2 (6 bases). The germline CDR1 and CDR2 sequences are ENHRY and SYGVKD. V lost 6 bases to trimming and J lost 5 bases, with 20 bases between them. This CDR3 region has 16 residues.

CDR3 amino acids: CASFYEVNTEAFF. DNA for the CDR3: TGTGCCAGCTTTTACGAGGTGAACACTGAAGCTTTCTTT. The V gene is TRBV2, the J gene TRBJ1-1; no clear D. CDR3 length equals 13 residues. Trimming stripped 8 bases from V and 0 bases from J, with 10 bases between. Germline assignment: CDR1 SNHLY and CDR2 FYNNEI.